Below, 4 T cell receptor beta chains from the same sample are listed, as sequenced in a study of shared clonotypes between healthy human individuals. Libraries were prepared by immunoSEQ multiplex PCR; TCRdb keeps only in-frame clonotypes and omits some of them. The sample includes millions of clones, 80% to 95% of them seen just once. Source material: naive CD4+ T cells from PBMCs. Subset: CD45RA+ positively selected. These receptors were collected from a young man in good health. Some clones in this sample may be carry-over from other donors' samples.

A single count supports this clone. The chain uses TRBV28 and TRBJ1-1, with 9 nucleotides matching TRBD1. CDR1 MDHEN and CDR2 SYDVKM come from the germline V gene. J lost 1 base, V lost 7 bases, and 10 bases had no gene match. The CDR3 has 16 residues. CDR3 nucleotide sequence: TGTGCCAGCATCGTCCTTCCGGGACAGGGGAACACTGAAGCTTTCTTT. It translates to CASIVLPGQGNTEAFF. Full variable domain (remainder filled in from reference TRBV28 and TRBJ1-1): DVKVTQSSRYLVKRTGEKVFLECVQDMDHENMFWYRQDPGLGLRLIYFSYDVKMKEKGDIPEGYSVSREKKERFSLILESASTNQTSMYLCASIVLPGQGNTEAFFGQGTRLTVV.

This chain joins TRBV5-1 and TRBJ2-5; 11 nucleotides line up with TRBD2. Germline lookup yields CDR1 SGHRS and CDR2 YFSETQ. This CDR3 has 16 residues. The junction had 6 bases not matched to a gene; V was cut back by 0 bases and J by 5 bases. CDR3 region: CASSLVVTSGIETQYF. DNA for the CDR3: TGCGCCAGCAGCTTGGTAGTGACTAGCGGGATTGAGACCCAGTACTTC.

This sequence joins TRBV9 and TRBJ2-5; 9 bases map to TRBD2. The V gene's germline CDR1 is SGDLS and CDR2 YYNGEE. The length of the CDR3 is 18 residues. Losses at the gene ends were 1 base for V and 5 bases for J; bases not matched to a gene: 15. This chain's CDR3 is CASSVRPGGSGRGETQYF. CDR3 nucleotide sequence: TGTGCCAGCAGCGTAAGGCCAGGTGGTAGCGGGAGAGGGGAGACCCAGTACTTC.

The rearrangement links TRBV29-1 to TRBJ1-3, with unresolved D. The CDR3 spans 12 residues. Germline V lookup: CDR1 SQVTM, CDR2 ANQGSEA. V was clipped by 5 bases and J by 0 bases, with 5 bases between them. The CDR3 DNA is TGCAGCGTTAAGAGCTCTGGAAACACCATATATTTT. Translated: CSVKSSGNTIYF.